This T cell receptor beta chain originates from a study of cytomegalovirus exposure and HLA in healthy donors. Remarks on this clone: Its antigen is as yet unknown.

General study points: Versus the approximately 720-donor mean, an Asian-associated ancestry cluster reportedly showed fewer N-insertions in a later analysis.

Trimming cost V 4 bases and J 6 bases; bases outside gene matches: 9. The CDR3 sequence is 16 residues long. Germline CDR1 SGHAT, CDR2 FQNNGV. Vbeta (60) and Jbeta (13) primers were used in the PCR. Clones were read by immunoSEQ multiplex PCR, and TCRdb kept only the in-frame ones, dropping some. The table records 220,000 or so clones, roughly 75% of them present only once. The source is a woman in her twenties or thirties in good health and CMV-seronegative. The chain couples TRBV11-2 to TRBJ2-2; TRBD2 agrees at 9 bases. The source material was PBMCs. CDR3 amino acids: CASSSPWRGGPGELFF. The CDR3 region has the DNA TGTGCCAGCAGCTCACCCTGGCGGGGGGGCCCCGGGGAGCTGTTTTTT.